This T cell receptor beta chain was captured by sequencing in a study of T cell repertoires in cytomegalovirus infection. Background on the study: A matching HLA type, together with CMV infection, was signaled by public TCR beta signatures. Overall study findings and caveats: Summed frequency of public TCR beta families distinguished CMV carriers with the relevant HLA. HLA-C-restricted CMV clonotypes gave the most frequent clonotype in two of eight donors.

TCRdb re-called the reads with MiXCR, one entry per CDR3 protein. The table has roughly 200,000 distinct CDR3 sequences, roughly a sixth seen once. Turning to this clonotype: Its specificity is not known.

Germline CDR1 and CDR2: SGHDT and YYEEEE. This CDR3 region has 16 residues. Trimming cost V 6 bases and J 2 bases, with 18 bases left between them. The chain joins TRBV5-6 to TRBJ2-1; a possible D gene is TRBD2 (5 bases). The source of this sequence is a human donor in good health (CMV status not recorded). Some clones in this sample may be carry-over from other donors' samples. Sequencing was carried out using CD8+ T cells from PBMCs. The CDR3 DNA reads TGTGCCAGCACCCTTGAGTACGGACTGGCCTACAATGAGCAGTTCTTC. Translation gives CASTLEYGLAYNEQFF. Looking up the rest from reference TRBV5-6 and TRBJ2-1 gives the full variable domain: DAGVTQSPTHLIKTRGQQVTLRCSPKSGHDTVSWYQQALGQGPQFIFQYYEEEERQRGNFPDRFSGHQFPNYSSELNVNALLLGDSALYLCASTLEYGLAYNEQFFGPGTRLTVL.